A selection of T cell receptor beta chains follows, all from one sample in a study of T-cell memory formation after mild COVID-19. TCRdb analysed the 5' RACE reads with MiXCR anew, one entry per CDR3 protein. The repertoire holds almost 250,000 distinct CDR3 sequences, with approximately 15% as singletons. The sequenced material came from PBMCs or a T cell subset sorted from them (not recorded which). The receptors stem from an adult woman who had mild COVID-19 (a few samples of this study predate the infection). Cell type and time point are not known. CDR3s leave out the opening cysteine and the closing phenylalanine or tryptophan. The order of the fields is V gene, D gene, J gene, CDR3 protein. D genes are given only for firm matches.

V: TRBV15; D: .; J: TRBJ1-5; CDR3: ATSRAFDVLNQPQH
V: TRBV4-1; D: .; J: TRBJ2-3; CDR3: ASSPSQSTDTQY
V: TRBV20-1; D: .; J: TRBJ2-7; CDR3: SAAGAGRTYEQY
V: TRBV15; D: .; J: TRBJ2-2; CDR3: ATSRDLLVPGELF
V: TRBV24-1; D: .; J: TRBJ2-2; CDR3: ATSASGPGGRYTGELF
V: TRBV7-3; D: TRBD1; J: TRBJ2-3; CDR3: ASSATGVSTDTQY
V: TRBV27; D: .; J: TRBJ2-4; CDR3: ASSPDTLAKNIQY
V: TRBV7-2; D: TRBD1; J: TRBJ2-7; CDR3: ASSPTGVVYEQY
V: TRBV20-1; D: .; J: TRBJ1-1; CDR3: SARDYRNTEAF
V: TRBV27; D: TRBD1; J: TRBJ2-7; CDR3: ASRLQGTYEQY
V: TRBV9; D: .; J: TRBJ1-1; CDR3: ASSVATARTEAF
V: TRBV10-3; D: .; J: TRBJ2-7; CDR3: AISQTSSEQY
V: TRBV18; D: TRBD1; J: TRBJ1-2; CDR3: ASHETGQGNRYT
V: TRBV7-9; D: TRBD1; J: TRBJ2-7; CDR3: ASGQGSGGQY
V: TRBV4-2; D: .; J: TRBJ2-2; CDR3: ASSRRDTQYTGELF
V: TRBV24-1; D: .; J: TRBJ2-7; CDR3: ATNDVQGEQY
V: TRBV24-1; D: TRBD1; J: TRBJ1-2; CDR3: ATSDNRGDYGYT
V: TRBV5-1; D: .; J: TRBJ2-7; CDR3: ASSLKAGAIYEQY
V: TRBV11-2; D: .; J: TRBJ2-1; CDR3: ASSRQFRGDSYNEQF
V: TRBV9; D: .; J: TRBJ1-5; CDR3: ASSQGTAQPQH
V: TRBV25-1; D: .; J: TRBJ2-7; CDR3: ASSEGVGVRDNSYEQY
V: TRBV9; D: .; J: TRBJ2-3; CDR3: ASSIGRISATTDTQY
V: TRBV12-3/TRBV12-4; D: .; J: TRBJ2-1; CDR3: ASSLDREQF
V: TRBV11-2; D: TRBD1; J: TRBJ1-2; CDR3: ASSPTGLWLNYGYT
V: TRBV11-1; D: .; J: TRBJ2-3; CDR3: ASSTDPGTDTQY
V: TRBV11-2; D: .; J: TRBJ1-1; CDR3: ASSSPSQGYTEAF
V: TRBV5-1; D: .; J: TRBJ2-7; CDR3: ASSLEVTASYEQY
V: TRBV19; D: .; J: TRBJ2-7; CDR3: ASKPPNGYEQY
V: TRBV20-1; D: .; J: TRBJ1-4; CDR3: SAHPVRGPMN
V: TRBV24-1; D: .; J: TRBJ1-5; CDR3: ATSDSGRGHNQPQH
V: TRBV24-1; D: .; J: TRBJ2-5; CDR3: ATSDAAGGGETQY
V: TRBV6-1; D: .; J: TRBJ1-1; CDR3: ASSEVGVGNTEAF
V: TRBV24-1; D: .; J: TRBJ2-1; CDR3: ATSDPVAPDEQF
V: TRBV11-2; D: .; J: TRBJ1-1; CDR3: ASSLGIEAF
V: TRBV24-1; D: TRBD1; J: TRBJ2-3; CDR3: ATSDSRVGQGSTDTQY
V: TRBV5-4; D: TRBD1; J: TRBJ2-5; CDR3: ASSRRQGQETQY